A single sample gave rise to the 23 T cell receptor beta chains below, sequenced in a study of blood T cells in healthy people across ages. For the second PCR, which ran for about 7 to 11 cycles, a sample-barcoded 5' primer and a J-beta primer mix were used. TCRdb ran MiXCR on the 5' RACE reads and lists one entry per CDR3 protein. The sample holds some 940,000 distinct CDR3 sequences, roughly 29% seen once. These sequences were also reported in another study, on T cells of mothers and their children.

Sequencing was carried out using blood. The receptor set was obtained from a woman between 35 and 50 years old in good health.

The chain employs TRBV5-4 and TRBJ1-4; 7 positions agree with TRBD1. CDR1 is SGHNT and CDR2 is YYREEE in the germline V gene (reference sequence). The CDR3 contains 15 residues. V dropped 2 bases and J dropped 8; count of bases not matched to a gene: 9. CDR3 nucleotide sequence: TGTGCCAGCAGCTTAAAGACAGGGATAGGCGAAAAACTGTTTTTT. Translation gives CASSLKTGIGEKLFF.

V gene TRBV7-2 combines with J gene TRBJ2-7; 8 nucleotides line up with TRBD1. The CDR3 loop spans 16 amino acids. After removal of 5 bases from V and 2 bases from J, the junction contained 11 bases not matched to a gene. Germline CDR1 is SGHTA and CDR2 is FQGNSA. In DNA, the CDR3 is TGTGCCAGCAGCATACGACCCGGGACAGGCGCCTACGAGCAGTACTTC. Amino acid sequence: CASSIRPGTGAYEQYF.

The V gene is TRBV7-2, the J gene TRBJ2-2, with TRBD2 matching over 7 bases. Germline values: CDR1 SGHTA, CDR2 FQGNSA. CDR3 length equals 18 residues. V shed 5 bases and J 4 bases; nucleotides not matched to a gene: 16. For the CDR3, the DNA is TGTGCCAGCAGCCCCCTAAGGGGCGAGGGCGGGAGCACCGGGGAGCTGTTTTTT. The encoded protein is CASSPLRGEGGSTGELFF.

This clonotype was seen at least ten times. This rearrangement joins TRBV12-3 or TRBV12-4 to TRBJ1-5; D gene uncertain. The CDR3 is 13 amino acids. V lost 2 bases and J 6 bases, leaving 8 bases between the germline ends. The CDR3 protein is CASSLYGSQPQHF. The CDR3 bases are TGTGCCAGCAGTTTATACGGTAGTCAGCCCCAGCATTTT.

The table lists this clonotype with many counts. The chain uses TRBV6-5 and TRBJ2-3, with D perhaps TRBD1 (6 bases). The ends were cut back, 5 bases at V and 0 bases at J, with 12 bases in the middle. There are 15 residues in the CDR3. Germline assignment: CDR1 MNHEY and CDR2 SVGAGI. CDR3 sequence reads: CASSPDRTSTDTQYF. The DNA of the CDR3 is TGTGCCAGCAGTCCTGACAGGACTAGCACAGATACGCAGTATTTT.

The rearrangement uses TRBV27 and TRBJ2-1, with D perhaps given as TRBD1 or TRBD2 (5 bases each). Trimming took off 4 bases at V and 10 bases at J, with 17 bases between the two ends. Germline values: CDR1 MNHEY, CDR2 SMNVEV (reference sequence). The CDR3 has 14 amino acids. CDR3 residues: CASSSVGVFYEQFF. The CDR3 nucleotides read TGTGCCAGCAGTTCCGTGGGGGTTTTTTACGAGCAGTTCTTC.

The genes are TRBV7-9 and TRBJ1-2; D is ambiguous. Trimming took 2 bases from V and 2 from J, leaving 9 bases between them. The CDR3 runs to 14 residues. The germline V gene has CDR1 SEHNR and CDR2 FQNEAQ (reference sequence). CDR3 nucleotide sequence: TGTGCCAGCAGCTTAACATCAGTCAACTATGGCTACACCTTC. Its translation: CASSLTSVNYGYTF.

Written as DNA, the CDR3 is TGTGCCAGCAGCCTCCAAGAGGAAATTGGGACCCAGTACTTC. Amino acid sequence: CASSLQEEIGTQYF. The chain carries TRBV7-2 and TRBJ2-5; D uncertain. V shed 5 bases and J shed 7 bases, with 17 bases lying between them. There are 14 residues in the CDR3. Germline CDR1 SGHTA, CDR2 FQGNSA. The complete variable domain, with remaining parts taken from reference TRBV7-2 and TRBJ2-5, reads GAGVSQSPSNKVTEKGKDVELRCDPISGHTALYWYRQSLGQGLEFLIYFQGNSAPDKSGLPSDRFSAERTGGSVSTLTIQRTQQEDSAVYLCASSLQEEIGTQYFGPGTRLLVL.

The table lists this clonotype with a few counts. CDR3 sequence (DNA): TGTGCCATCCCCGGGGAGGGAATTAACTATGGCTACACCTTC. Translating gives CAIPGEGINYGYTF. V and J are TRBV28 and TRBJ1-2; D is undetermined. CDR1 MDHEN and CDR2 SYDVKM come from the germline V gene. The CDR3 spans 14 residues. V shed 10 bases and J shed 1 base, with 16 bases lying between them.

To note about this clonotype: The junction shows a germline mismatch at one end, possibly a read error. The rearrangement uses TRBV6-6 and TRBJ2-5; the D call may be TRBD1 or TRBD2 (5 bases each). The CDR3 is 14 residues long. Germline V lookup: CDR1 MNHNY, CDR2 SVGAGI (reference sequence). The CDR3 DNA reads TGTGCCAGCAGCCCGGGCTTCGTAGGGACCCATCGAGACTTC. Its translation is CASSPGFVGTHRDF.

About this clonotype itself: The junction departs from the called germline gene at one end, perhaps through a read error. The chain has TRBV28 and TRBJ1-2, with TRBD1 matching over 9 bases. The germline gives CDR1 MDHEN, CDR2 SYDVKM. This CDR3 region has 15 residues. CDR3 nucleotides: TGTGCCAGCAGTTTAGGGGGACAGGGATGGTATGGCTTCACCTTC. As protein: CASSLGGQGWYGFTF.

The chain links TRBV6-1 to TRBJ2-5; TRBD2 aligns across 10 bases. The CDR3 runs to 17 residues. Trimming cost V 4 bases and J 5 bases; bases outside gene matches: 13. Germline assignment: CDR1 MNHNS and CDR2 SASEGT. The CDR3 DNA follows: TGTGCCAGCAGTGGCGAAGCGGGGGGGCCCTTCGGGGAGACCCAGTACTTC. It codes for CASSGEAGGPFGETQYF.

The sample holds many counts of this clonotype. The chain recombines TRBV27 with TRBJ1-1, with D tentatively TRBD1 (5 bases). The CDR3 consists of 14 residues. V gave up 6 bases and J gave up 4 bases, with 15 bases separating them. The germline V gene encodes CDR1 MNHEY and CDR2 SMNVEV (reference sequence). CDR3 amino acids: CASRVRQGGTEAFF. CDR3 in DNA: TGTGCCAGCAGAGTTAGGCAGGGCGGCACTGAAGCTTTCTTT.

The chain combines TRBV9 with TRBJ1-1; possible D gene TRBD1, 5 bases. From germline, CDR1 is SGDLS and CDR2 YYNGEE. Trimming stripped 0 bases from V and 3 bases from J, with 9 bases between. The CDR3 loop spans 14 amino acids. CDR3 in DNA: TGTGCCAGCAGCGTAGGGGGCGGGGACACTGAAGCTTTCTTT. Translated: CASSVGGGDTEAFF.

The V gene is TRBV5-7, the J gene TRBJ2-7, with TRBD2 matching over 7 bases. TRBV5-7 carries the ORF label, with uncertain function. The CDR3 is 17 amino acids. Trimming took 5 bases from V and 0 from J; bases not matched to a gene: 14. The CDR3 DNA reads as TGTGCCAGCAGTTATTTGGGGGGGGATTCCCTCTCCTACGAGCAGTACTTC. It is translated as CASSYLGGDSLSYEQYF.

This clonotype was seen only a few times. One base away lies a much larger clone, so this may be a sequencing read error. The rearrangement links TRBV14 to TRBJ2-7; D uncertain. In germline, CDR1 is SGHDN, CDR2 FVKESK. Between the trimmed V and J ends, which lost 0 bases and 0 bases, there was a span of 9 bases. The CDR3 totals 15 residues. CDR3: CASSQDRISSYEQYF. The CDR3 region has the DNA TGTGCCAGCAGCCAAGATAGAATTTCCTCCTACGAGCAGTACTTC.

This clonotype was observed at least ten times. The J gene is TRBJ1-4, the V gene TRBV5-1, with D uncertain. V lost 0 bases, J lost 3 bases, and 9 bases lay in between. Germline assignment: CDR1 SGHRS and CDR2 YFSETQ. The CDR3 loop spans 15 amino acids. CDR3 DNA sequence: TGCGCCAGCAGCTTGGCCGGCAGCCCTAATGAAAAACTGTTTTTT. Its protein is CASSLAGSPNEKLFF.

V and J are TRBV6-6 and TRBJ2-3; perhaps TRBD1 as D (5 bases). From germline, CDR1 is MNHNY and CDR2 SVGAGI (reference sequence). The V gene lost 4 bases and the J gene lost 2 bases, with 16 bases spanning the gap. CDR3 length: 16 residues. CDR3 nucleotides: TGTGCCAGCAGTTTGCCGCCAACAGGCAACACAGATACGCAGTATTTT. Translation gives CASSLPPTGNTDTQYF.

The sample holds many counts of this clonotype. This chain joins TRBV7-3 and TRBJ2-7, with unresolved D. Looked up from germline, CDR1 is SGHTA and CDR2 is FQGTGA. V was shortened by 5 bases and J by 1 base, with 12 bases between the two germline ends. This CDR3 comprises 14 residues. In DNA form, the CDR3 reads TGTGCCAGCAGCCCCATGGTGGGATCCTACGAGCAGTACTTC. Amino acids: CASSPMVGSYEQYF.

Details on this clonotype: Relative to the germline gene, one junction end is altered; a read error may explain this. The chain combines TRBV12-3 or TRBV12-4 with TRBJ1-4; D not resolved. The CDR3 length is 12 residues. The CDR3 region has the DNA TGTGCTAGCAGTCCTATCGGAGAAAAACGGTTTTTT. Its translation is CASSPIGEKRFF.

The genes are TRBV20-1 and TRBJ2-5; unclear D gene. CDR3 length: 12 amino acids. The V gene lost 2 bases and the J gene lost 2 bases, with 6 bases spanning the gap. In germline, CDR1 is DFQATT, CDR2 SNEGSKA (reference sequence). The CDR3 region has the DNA TGCAGTGCTAGATCCCATCAAGAGACCCAGTACTTC. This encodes CSARSHQETQYF.

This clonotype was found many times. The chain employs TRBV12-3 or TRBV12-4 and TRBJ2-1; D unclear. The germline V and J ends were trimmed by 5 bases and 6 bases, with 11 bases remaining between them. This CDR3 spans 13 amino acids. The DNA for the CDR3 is TGTGCCAGCAGTCCGGACGGGCGCAATGAGCAGTTCTTC. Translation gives CASSPDGRNEQFF.

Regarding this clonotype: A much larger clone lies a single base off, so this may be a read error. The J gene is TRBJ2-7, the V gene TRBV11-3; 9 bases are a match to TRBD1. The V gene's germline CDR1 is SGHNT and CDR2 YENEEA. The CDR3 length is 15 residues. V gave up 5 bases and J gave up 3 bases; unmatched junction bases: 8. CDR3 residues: CASSDNRDRVYEQYF. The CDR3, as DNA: TGTGCCAGCAGCGATAACCGGGACAGGGTCTACGAGCAGTACTTC.